These 8 T cell receptor beta chains originate from one sample sequenced in a study of monozygotic twins with inflammatory bowel disease. For each CDR3 protein, TCRdb gives one entry from its re-call of the 5' RACE reads, without DNA. This sample contains tens of thousands of distinct CDR3 sequences. Sequenced input: blood. The receptors derive from a human donor with ulcerative colitis or Crohn's disease, or a healthy co-twin of an affected twin (not recorded which).

The chain uses TRBV5-5 and TRBJ1-1. The CDR3 has 14 amino acids. Germline V lookup: CDR1 SGHKS, CDR2 YYEKEE (reference sequence). CDR3 amino acids: CASSLDEAGSEAFF. Based on the CDR3 plus reference TRBV5-5 and TRBJ1-1, the full variable domain is DAGVTQSPTHLIKTRGQQVTLRCSPISGHKSVSWYQQVLGQGPQFIFQYYEKEERGRGNFPDRFSARQFPNYSSELNVNALLLGDSALYLCASSLDEAGSEAFFGQGTRLTVV.

The chain carries TRBV5-1 and TRBJ2-3; TCRdb calls TRBD1, which cannot be checked without DNA. The CDR3 is 15 residues long. Germline V gene sequence: CDR1 SGHRS, CDR2 YFSETQ. CDR3 region: CASSLYGTETDTQYF.

V and J are TRBV5-1 and TRBJ1-1. The CDR3 extends over 16 amino acids. Germline loops: CDR1 SGHRS, CDR2 YFSETQ. The CDR3 sequence is CASSAEGIPRDTEAFF.

The V and J genes are TRBV5-6 and TRBJ1-1. CDR1 SGHDT and CDR2 YYEEEE come from the germline V gene. This CDR3 comprises 14 residues. CDR3 sequence reads: CASSRQTWGTEAFF.

The chain joins TRBV11-1 to TRBJ2-1; absent DNA, TCRdb's TRBD1 call cannot be checked. Germline V gene sequence: CDR1 SGHAT, CDR2 FQDESV (reference sequence). CDR3 length: 18 residues. This CDR3 is CASSLTATGQSSYNEQFF. Looking up the rest from reference TRBV11-1 and TRBJ2-1 gives the full variable domain: EAEVAQSPRYKITEKSQAVAFWCDPISGHATLYWYRQILGQGPELLVQFQDESVVDDSQLPKDRFSAERLKGVDSTLKIQPAELGDSAMYLCASSLTATGQSSYNEQFFGPGTRLTVL.

The CDR3 spells CASSDLGGRFYEQYF. The V gene is TRBV6-1, the J gene TRBJ2-7. Germline CDR1 and CDR2: MNHNS and SASEGT. The CDR3 consists of 15 residues.

The chain has TRBV7-8 and TRBJ1-5. CDR1 is SGHVS, CDR2 FQNEAQ, per germline. The length of the CDR3 is 16 residues. The CDR3 is CASSLAGRTAIQPQHF.

The chain joins TRBV11-2 to TRBJ2-1; the TCRdb call, TRBD1, lacks DNA for checking. This CDR3 region has 20 residues. Germline V gives CDR1 SGHAT, CDR2 FQNNGV. The CDR3: CASSSELDHTWDLSYNEQFF. Complete variable domain (other parts from reference TRBV11-2 and TRBJ2-1): EAGVAQSPRYKIIEKRQSVAFWCNPISGHATLYWYQQILGQGPKLLIQFQNNGVVDDSQLPKDRFSAERLKGVDSTLKIQPAKLEDSAVYLCASSSELDHTWDLSYNEQFFGPGTRLTVL.